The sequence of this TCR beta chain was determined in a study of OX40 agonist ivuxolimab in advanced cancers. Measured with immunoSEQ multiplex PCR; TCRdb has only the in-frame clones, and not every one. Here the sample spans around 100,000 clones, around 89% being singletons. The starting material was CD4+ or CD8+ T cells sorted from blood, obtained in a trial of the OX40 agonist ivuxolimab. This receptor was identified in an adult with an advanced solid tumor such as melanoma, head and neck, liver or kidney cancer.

CDR3 loop: CAGARDRSYEQYF. The CDR3 DNA sequence: TGTGCCGGGGCACGGGACAGATCCTACGAGCAGTACTTC. The V gene is TRBV2, the J gene TRBJ2-7, with 7 bases matching TRBD1. Germline loops: CDR1 SNHLY, CDR2 FYNNEI. The junction had 8 bases not matched to a gene; V was cut back by 11 bases and J by 1 base. The CDR3 runs 13 residues.